The 27 T cell receptor beta chains listed next were all sequenced from one sample in a study of blood T cell repertoires in COVID-19. Profiled with immunoSEQ multiplex PCR; TCRdb holds only in-frame clones, not every one. The profile shows 40,000 or so clones, 75% to 90% of them singletons. Material: peripheral blood. These receptors all stem from a man in his sixties with acute or convalescent COVID-19.

The chain recombines TRBV30 with TRBJ1-1; TRBD1 is a possible D gene (6 bases). V was cut by 2 bases and J by 6 bases, with 13 bases left in between. The CDR3 is made up of 13 amino acids. Looked up from germline, CDR1 is GTSNPN and CDR2 is SVGIG (reference sequence). CDR3 nucleotide sequence: TGTGCCTGGAGTCCAGGGGCGGAGGCTGAAGCTTTCTTT. Protein sequence: CAWSPGAEAEAFF.

This sequence joins TRBV5-4 and TRBJ2-7; the D gene is possibly TRBD2 (6 bases). The germline V gene encodes CDR1 SGHNT and CDR2 YYREEE (reference sequence). The CDR3 has 15 residues. Trimming stripped 3 bases from V and 8 bases from J, with 21 bases between. The CDR3 coding sequence is TGTGCCAGCAGCTCCACCCCGGGGGACGGCAACAAGCAGTACTTC. Protein sequence: CASSSTPGDGNKQYF.

This clone was picked up one time. The V call is TRBV2, the J call TRBJ2-7; 9 bases agree with TRBD2. Trimming at V came to 2 bases and at J to 5 bases, leaving 7 bases not matched to a gene. The length of the CDR3 is 15 residues. CDR1 is SNHLY, CDR2 FYNNEI, per germline. CDR3 sequence reads: CASSEPGTSSNEQYF. CDR3 nucleotide sequence: TGTGCCAGCAGTGAACCCGGGACTAGCTCGAACGAGCAGTACTTC.

The V gene is TRBV19, the J gene TRBJ2-7; TRBD2 is a possible D gene (6 bases). The germline V and J ends were trimmed by 5 bases and 3 bases, with 14 bases remaining between them. The CDR3 contains 14 residues. Germline lookup yields CDR1 LNHDA and CDR2 SQIVND (reference sequence). The CDR3 nucleotides are TGTGCCAGTAGTGCCCAGGGACTTGACTACGAGCAGTACTTC. It encodes CASSAQGLDYEQYF.

This clone was detected only once. The chain has TRBV27 and TRBJ2-1; D may be TRBD2 (5 bases). The CDR3 is 14 residues long. The V gene's germline CDR1 is MNHEY and CDR2 SMNVEV (reference sequence). Trimming removed 7 bases from V and 6 bases from J, with 16 bases in between. The CDR3 is CASNLVGAFNEQFF. For the CDR3, the DNA is TGTGCCAGCAACCTTGTGGGAGCCTTCAATGAGCAGTTCTTC.

V gene TRBV5-6 combines with J gene TRBJ1-2; D uncertain. The CDR3 has 14 residues. The germline V gene encodes CDR1 SGHDT and CDR2 YYEEEE. Deletions cut 4 bases from V and 5 bases from J, with 15 bases between. CDR3 loop: CASSPTWEVYGYTF. The CDR3 region has the DNA TGTGCCAGCAGCCCCACCTGGGAGGTGTATGGCTACACCTTC. Full variable domain (rest looked up from reference TRBV5-6 and TRBJ1-2): DAGVTQSPTHLIKTRGQQVTLRCSPKSGHDTVSWYQQALGQGPQFIFQYYEEEERQRGNFPDRFSGHQFPNYSSELNVNALLLGDSALYLCASSPTWEVYGYTFGSGTRLTVV.

This rearrangement joins TRBV28 to TRBJ2-7; D may be TRBD2 (5 bases). CDR1 and CDR2 (germline): MDHEN, SYDVKM. Trimming left V 6 bases short and J 3 bases short, with 12 bases between. CDR3 length: 13 residues. In DNA form, the CDR3 reads TGTGCCAGCAGCCCCGGGATCTACTACGAGCAGTACTTC. Translating gives CASSPGIYYEQYF.

A note on this clone: Germline is not matched at one junction end, which may reflect a read error. V gene TRBV11-2 combines with J gene TRBJ2-7, with D perhaps matching TRBD1 (5 bases). Germline assignment: CDR1 SGHAT and CDR2 FQNNGV. The CDR3 is 11 amino acids. Written as DNA, the CDR3 is TGTGCCAGCACCGGAGTCTGGGGCCGCCACTTC. Its translation is CASTGVWGRHF.

This chain uses TRBV6-5 with TRBJ1-3; D is unresolved. CDR1 is MNHEY, CDR2 SVGAGI, per germline. This CDR3 spans 14 amino acids. V dropped 0 bases and J dropped 3 bases, with 6 bases sitting between them. The CDR3 protein is CASSYSYSGNTIYF. For the CDR3, the DNA is TGTGCCAGCAGTTACTCGTACAGTGGAAACACCATATATTTT.

The chain couples TRBV30 to TRBJ2-1; D unresolved. The CDR3 has 12 residues. CDR1 is GTSNPN, CDR2 SVGIG, per germline (reference sequence). With 2 bases removed from V and 9 bases from J, the gap between germline ends came to 11 bases. For the CDR3, the DNA is TGTGCCTGGAGTCCTTTGACGGGTGAGCAGTTCTTC. This gives the protein CAWSPLTGEQFF. The complete variable domain, with remaining parts taken from reference TRBV30 and TRBJ2-1, reads SQTIHQWPATLVQPVGSPLSLECTVEGTSNPNLYWYRQAAGRGLQLLFYSVGIGQISSEVPQNLSASRPQDRQFILSSKKLLLSDSGFYLCAWSPLTGEQFFGPGTRLTVL.

This chain joins TRBV3-1 (or the pseudogene TRBV3-2) and TRBJ2-6; D gene ambiguous. CDR3 length: 15 residues. Trimming took 4 bases from V and 0 from J, leaving 7 bases between them. The germline gives CDR1 LGHDT, CDR2 YNNKEL (reference sequence). CDR3: CASSLRVSGANVLTF. The DNA for the CDR3 is TGTGCCAGCAGCCTCCGGGTCTCTGGGGCCAACGTCCTGACTTTC.

The gene calls are TRBV27 and TRBJ1-6; D is ambiguous. CDR1 is MNHEY and CDR2 is SMNVEV in the germline V gene (reference sequence). The V gene lost 5 bases and the J gene lost 5 bases, with 10 bases spanning the gap. The CDR3 is 14 residues long. The CDR3 DNA follows: TGTGCCAGCAGTCCCCGACGGGATAATTCACCCCTCCACTTT. This encodes CASSPRRDNSPLHF.

The chain couples TRBV6-1 to TRBJ2-3; a possible D gene is TRBD1 (5 bases). This CDR3 has 15 residues. The germline gives CDR1 MNHNS, CDR2 SASEGT. With 2 bases removed from V and 1 base from J, the gap between germline ends came to 10 bases. CDR3 bases: TGTGCCAGCAGTGAATCCGTGGGGCGCACAGATACGCAGTATTTT. Its translation is CASSESVGRTDTQYF.

V is TRBV30 and J is TRBJ1-4, with D tentatively TRBD1 (6 bases). Deletions cut 0 bases from V and 5 bases from J, with 19 bases between. Germline-derived CDR1 and CDR2 are GTSNPN and SVGIG (reference sequence). CDR3 length: 17 residues. The CDR3: CAWSVTGTSYFNEKLFF. The DNA for the CDR3 is TGTGCCTGGAGTGTTACCGGGACATCGTACTTCAATGAAAAACTGTTTTTT. The variable domain in full, with the rest retrieved from reference TRBV30 and TRBJ1-4, is SQTIHQWPATLVQPVGSPLSLECTVEGTSNPNLYWYRQAAGRGLQLLFYSVGIGQISSEVPQNLSASRPQDRQFILSSKKLLLSDSGFYLCAWSVTGTSYFNEKLFFGSGTQLSVL.

This clone was found a few times. The V gene is TRBV7-2, the J gene TRBJ1-5; D unresolved. The CDR3 runs to 13 residues. The germline V gene has CDR1 SGHTA and CDR2 FQGNSA. V was clipped by 5 bases and J by 3 bases, with 8 bases between them. This CDR3 reads CASSPQFNQPQHF. The CDR3 nucleotides are TGTGCCAGCAGCCCCCAGTTCAATCAGCCCCAGCATTTT.

The V call is TRBV23-1, the J call TRBJ1-5, with D unresolved. TRBV23-1 has ORF status, its function being uncertain. V gave up 7 bases and J gave up 7 bases, with 17 bases separating them. The CDR3 extends over 14 amino acids. CDR3 in amino acids: CASTNRVNLQPQHF. Here the CDR3 DNA reads TGCGCCAGCACTAATCGGGTCAACCTGCAGCCCCAGCATTTT.

This clone occurred a few times. V is TRBV5-1 and J is TRBJ2-7; the match to TRBD1 covers 8 bases. Germline trimming cut 0 bases from V and 4 bases from J; bases unmatched to any gene: 9. The germline V gene has CDR1 SGHRS and CDR2 YFSETQ. The CDR3 totals 16 residues. Here the CDR3 reads CASSLETTGARYEQYF. CDR3 coding DNA: TGCGCCAGCAGCTTGGAGACGACAGGGGCAAGGTACGAGCAGTACTTC.

The CDR3, as DNA: TGTGCCACCAGCAGAGATTTGGACGGGAGTTCACCCCTCCACTTT. It is translated as CATSRDLDGSSPLHF. The chain combines TRBV15 with TRBJ1-6; D call uncertain. The CDR3 is made up of 15 amino acids. V was pared by 0 bases and J by 9 bases, with 12 bases between. CDR1 and CDR2 (germline): LNHNV, YYDKDF (reference sequence).

V and J are TRBV7-9 and TRBJ2-2; the D gene is possibly TRBD2 (5 bases). This CDR3 spans 13 amino acids. Germline assignment: CDR1 SEHNR and CDR2 FQNEAQ (reference sequence). The germline V and J ends were trimmed by 4 bases and 7 bases, with 10 bases remaining between them. The CDR3 bases are TGTGCCAGCAGCTCATGGCGGGTCGGGGAGCTGTTTTTT. This sequence encodes CASSSWRVGELFF. The entire variable domain, with the rest obtained from reference TRBV7-9 and TRBJ2-2, is as follows: DTGVSQNPRHKITKRGQNVTFRCDPISEHNRLYWYRQTLGQGPEFLTYFQNEAQLEKSRLLSDRFSAERPKGSFSTLEIQRTEQGDSAMYLCASSSWRVGELFFGEGSRLTVL.

The rearrangement links TRBV24-1 to TRBJ2-5; possibly TRBD2 for D (5 bases). The V gene lost 4 bases and the J gene lost 2 bases, with 13 bases spanning the gap. The CDR3 extends over 15 amino acids. Germline V gene lookup returns CDR1 KGHDR and CDR2 SFDVKD. CDR3 sequence (DNA): TGTGCCACCAGTGAGTCACTAGTCGGGCAAGAGACCCAGTACTTC. Its protein is CATSESLVGQETQYF.

The J gene is TRBJ2-1, the V gene TRBV6-5, with TRBD2 as a possible D gene (5 bases). CDR3 size: 14 residues. Trimming took off 7 bases at V and 8 bases at J, with 18 bases between the two ends. The germline V gene encodes CDR1 MNHEY and CDR2 SVGAGI. CDR3 nucleotide sequence: TGTGCCAGCAATCATCCCATGTACGGGGATGAGCAGTTCTTC. This codes for CASNHPMYGDEQFF.

The CDR3 sequence is CASSLGTSGSPLINEQYF. The CDR3 DNA follows: TGCGCCAGCAGCCTCGGGACTAGCGGGAGCCCCCTGATCAACGAGCAGTACTTC. The chain is built from TRBV10-2 and TRBJ2-7; 14 nucleotides line up with TRBD2. Looked up from germline, CDR1 is WSHSY and CDR2 is SAAADI. The CDR3 sequence is 18 residues long. With 6 bases clipped from V and 5 bases from J, the junction kept 15 bases outside the gene matches.

The J gene is TRBJ1-4, the V gene TRBV2; TRBD1 is a possible D gene (5 bases). Germline CDR1 is SNHLY and CDR2 is FYNNEI. This CDR3 region has 14 residues. The V gene lost 8 bases and the J gene lost 6 bases, with 16 bases spanning the gap. The DNA of the CDR3 is TGTGCCAGCTACCTCGGGGGATATTATGAAAAACTGTTTTTT. This translates into CASYLGGYYEKLFF. Full variable domain (outside the CDR3, taken from reference TRBV2 and TRBJ1-4): EPEVTQTPSHQVTQMGQEVILRCVPISNHLYFYWYRQILGQKVEFLVSFYNNEISEKSEIFDDQFSVERPDGSNFTLKIRSTKLEDSAMYFCASYLGGYYEKLFFGSGTQLSVL.

V gene TRBV7-9 combines with J gene TRBJ2-1, with 12 bases fitting TRBD2. J lost 8 bases, V lost 2 bases, and 4 bases had no gene match. This CDR3 has 15 amino acids. CDR1 SEHNR and CDR2 FQNEAQ come from the germline V gene (reference sequence). The CDR3 loop reads CASSLWLAGGDEQFF. CDR3 DNA: TGTGCCAGCAGCTTATGGCTAGCGGGAGGGGATGAGCAGTTCTTC. Full variable domain (missing parts from reference TRBV7-9 and TRBJ2-1): DTGVSQNPRHKITKRGQNVTFRCDPISEHNRLYWYRQTLGQGPEFLTYFQNEAQLEKSRLLSDRFSAERPKGSFSTLEIQRTEQGDSAMYLCASSLWLAGGDEQFFGPGTRLTVL.

J is TRBJ2-3 and V is TRBV18; a weak D match, TRBD2 (5 bases). CDR1 and CDR2 (germline): KGHSH, LQKENI. V was clipped by 2 bases and J by 0 bases, with 9 bases between them. The CDR3 has 15 residues. The CDR3 DNA reads as TGTGCCAGCTCACCAGTTCGGGATAGCACAGATACGCAGTATTTT. Protein: CASSPVRDSTDTQYF.

This clone was detected once. This rearrangement joins TRBV11-2 to TRBJ1-6, with D tentatively TRBD1 (6 bases). CDR3 size: 14 residues. Germline-derived CDR1 and CDR2 are SGHAT and FQNNGV. The V end was cut by 5 bases, the J end by 9 bases, with 14 bases between. The CDR3: CASSHGQNGSPLHF. The CDR3 coding sequence is TGTGCCAGCAGCCACGGACAGAACGGTTCACCCCTCCACTTT.

This clone is a singleton in its sample. This chain joins TRBV19 and TRBJ1-1; D call uncertain. Germline V gives CDR1 LNHDA, CDR2 SQIVND (reference sequence). V was trimmed by 1 base and J by 7 bases, leaving 13 bases between them. The CDR3 totals 14 residues. DNA of the CDR3: TGTGCCAGTAGTATAGGTGGAAGACTAAATGAAGCTTTCTTT. Protein sequence: CASSIGGRLNEAFF.